Following are 23 T cell receptor beta chains from one sample sequenced in a study of OX40 agonist ivuxolimab in advanced cancers. Measured with immunoSEQ multiplex PCR; TCRdb has only the in-frame clones, and not every one. The data show 50,000 or so clones, with approximately 88% seen just once and about 14% held by the top ten. Sample: CD4+ or CD8+ T cells sorted from blood, taken in a trial of the OX40 agonist ivuxolimab. Every receptor here comes from an adult with an advanced solid tumor such as melanoma, head and neck, liver or kidney cancer.

This rearrangement joins TRBV19 to TRBJ2-4; TRBD1 is a possible D gene (5 bases). The CDR3 sequence is 16 residues long. The germline CDR1 and CDR2 sequences are LNHDA and SQIVND (reference sequence). Trimming removed 5 bases from V and 0 bases from J, with 14 bases in between. DNA for the CDR3: TGTGCCAGTAGTCTCCGGACACATTTAGCCAAAAACATTCAGTACTTC. Its translation: CASSLRTHLAKNIQYF.

This clone appeared a few times. This sequence joins TRBV28 and TRBJ1-5; possibly TRBD1 for D (5 bases). The CDR3 contains 13 residues. Germline lookup yields CDR1 MDHEN and CDR2 SYDVKM. Trimming pared 1 base from V and 4 bases from J, leaving 5 bases between. CDR3 sequence reads: CASSLSGNQPQHF. The CDR3 bases are TGTGCCAGCAGTTTATCAGGGAATCAGCCCCAGCATTTT.

This clone was recorded only once. This chain links TRBV6-1 with TRBJ2-1; 10 bases line up with TRBD2. The germline gives CDR1 MNHNS, CDR2 SASEGT. Losses at the gene ends were 4 bases for V and 2 bases for J; bases not matched to a gene: 8. This CDR3 has 17 residues. DNA for the CDR3: TGTGCCAGCAGTGGAGCTAGCGGGAGTTACGCCTACAATGAGCAGTTCTTC. Residues: CASSGASGSYAYNEQFF.

The gene calls are TRBV28 and TRBJ1-5; no reliable D call. Germline V gene data show CDR1 as MDHEN and CDR2 as SYDVKM. The germline V and J ends were trimmed by 4 bases and 7 bases, with 20 bases remaining between them. This CDR3 spans 16 amino acids. The CDR3 DNA reads TGTGCCAGCAGTTCCGGTACGCAGGTCGGAAAACAGCCCCAGCATTTT. Protein product: CASSSGTQVGKQPQHF.

V is TRBV19 and J is TRBJ1-1, with D hard to call. CDR1 and CDR2 from the germline V gene are LNHDA and SQIVND (reference sequence). This CDR3 is 14 amino acids long. V lost 6 bases, J lost 1 base, and 12 bases lay in between. In DNA form, the CDR3 reads TGTGCCAGTAGGCCCGGACTGGCGAACACTGAAGCTTTCTTT. Translating gives CASRPGLANTEAFF.

The chain is built from TRBV10-2 and TRBJ1-2; D gene ambiguous. The CDR3 extends over 13 amino acids. Per the germline V gene, CDR1 is WSHSY and CDR2 is SAAADI. The V end was cut by 2 bases, the J end by 2 bases, with 6 bases between. As DNA, the CDR3 is TGCGCCAGCAGTGAGCGGGAAAACTATGGCTACACCTTC. It encodes CASSERENYGYTF.

The V and J genes are TRBV19 and TRBJ2-3, with TRBD2 matching over 9 bases. Germline values: CDR1 LNHDA, CDR2 SQIVND (reference sequence). The CDR3 extends over 15 amino acids. V was pared by 4 bases and J by 2 bases, with 4 bases of the junction left unmatched. The CDR3: CASSTREGPTDTQYF. DNA of the CDR3: TGTGCCAGTAGTACGCGGGAGGGCCCCACAGATACGCAGTATTTT.

This clone was counted a few times. This chain uses TRBV27 with TRBJ1-1; no firm D call. CDR1 is MNHEY and CDR2 is SMNVEV in the germline V gene (reference sequence). The CDR3 has 13 amino acids. V lost 6 bases and J 1 base, leaving 9 bases between the germline ends. This CDR3 is CASSPIENTEAFF. Here the CDR3 DNA reads TGTGCCAGCAGCCCTATAGAGAACACTGAAGCTTTCTTT.

This rearrangement joins TRBV5-1 to TRBJ2-1; TRBD2 agrees at 11 bases. The CDR3 covers 15 residues. V lost 4 bases, J lost 8 bases, and 8 bases stayed unmatched. CDR1 and CDR2 (germline): SGHRS, YFSETQ. The CDR3 bases are TGCGCCAGCAGCCTTAGCGGGAGGGCCGGTGATGAGCAGTTCTTC. This codes for CASSLSGRAGDEQFF.

The chain joins TRBV28 to TRBJ1-2; the match to TRBD1 covers 8 bases. The germline gives CDR1 MDHEN, CDR2 SYDVKM. The V segment lost 5 bases and the J segment 2 bases; nucleotides outside the gene matches: 13. The CDR3 consists of 17 residues. CDR3 bases: TGTGCCAGCAGTCTCCTCCCGGGACAGGCACGGAACTATGGCTACACCTTC. Its translation: CASSLLPGQARNYGYTF.

This clone was observed a single time. The chain's CDR3 is CASSLGGRGGGSSYEQYF. CDR3 DNA sequence: TGTGCCAGCAGCTTGGGGGGAAGGGGTGGAGGGAGCTCCTACGAGCAGTACTTC. The gene calls are TRBV5-4 and TRBJ2-7; the D gene is possibly TRBD2 (6 bases). The ends were cut back, 0 bases at V and 0 bases at J, with 19 bases in the middle. The CDR3 loop spans 18 amino acids. Germline V lookup: CDR1 SGHNT, CDR2 YYREEE (reference sequence). Full variable domain (outside the CDR3, taken from reference TRBV5-4 and TRBJ2-7): ETGVTQSPTHLIKTRGQQVTLRCSSQSGHNTVSWYQQALGQGPQFIFQYYREEENGRGNFPPRFSGLQFPNYSSELNVNALELDDSALYLCASSLGGRGGGSSYEQYFGPGTRLTVT.

The rearrangement joins TRBV28 to TRBJ2-5; 7 bases align to TRBD2. This CDR3 spans 11 amino acids. Germline lookup yields CDR1 MDHEN and CDR2 SYDVKM. Trimming at V came to 8 bases and at J to 8 bases, leaving 5 bases not matched to a gene. The CDR3 DNA follows: TGTGCCAGCGGACTAGGGCTTACCCAGTACTTC. This translates into CASGLGLTQYF.

The chain carries TRBV6-1 and TRBJ2-4; D ambiguous. The CDR3 covers 15 residues. The germline V and J ends were trimmed by 2 bases and 2 bases, with 10 bases remaining between them. The germline V gene has CDR1 MNHNS and CDR2 SASEGT. DNA for the CDR3: TGTGCCAGCAGTGAACGTCTGGGGACCAAAAACATTCAGTACTTC. Translating it yields CASSERLGTKNIQYF.

The V and J genes are TRBV7-3 and TRBJ2-1, with TRBD2 matching 7 bases. V shed 3 bases and J 4 bases; nucleotides not matched to a gene: 6. From germline, CDR1 is SGHTA and CDR2 FQGTGA. The CDR3 is 15 residues long. The DNA for the CDR3 is TGTGCCAGCAGCTTTGGGTCTAGCGGTTACAATGAGCAGTTCTTC. Amino acids: CASSFGSSGYNEQFF.

J is TRBJ2-5 and V is TRBV5-4; 13 bases are shared with TRBD2. The CDR3 is 16 amino acids. Germline assignment: CDR1 SGHNT and CDR2 YYREEE (reference sequence). Trimming took 4 bases from V and 5 from J; bases not matched to a gene: 8. This CDR3 reads CASSERGLAGFETQYF. In DNA, the CDR3 is TGTGCCAGCAGCGAGCGGGGACTAGCGGGATTTGAGACCCAGTACTTC.

The chain has TRBV28 and TRBJ2-1, with TRBD1 identical over 7 bases. The J segment lost 5 bases and the V segment lost 4 bases, leaving 11 bases of the junction unmatched. Per the germline V gene, CDR1 is MDHEN and CDR2 is SYDVKM. This CDR3 comprises 16 residues. CDR3 sequence reads: CASSWIGTETNNEQFF. The DNA of the CDR3 is TGTGCCAGCAGTTGGATCGGGACAGAGACAAACAATGAGCAGTTCTTC. The complete variable domain, with remaining parts taken from reference TRBV28 and TRBJ2-1, reads DVKVTQSSRYLVKRTGEKVFLECVQDMDHENMFWYRQDPGLGLRLIYFSYDVKMKEKGDIPEGYSVSREKKERFSLILESASTNQTSMYLCASSWIGTETNNEQFFGPGTRLTVL.

The chain combines TRBV20-1 with TRBJ1-2; D is ambiguous. Germline V gene sequence: CDR1 DFQATT, CDR2 SNEGSKA (reference sequence). V dropped 2 bases and J dropped 6 bases, with 4 bases sitting between them. This CDR3 contains 10 residues. DNA of the CDR3: TGCAGTGCTAGAAGGGATGGCTACACCTTC. Translation: CSARRDGYTF.

This clone has just a few counts. The chain uses TRBV4-2 and TRBJ2-7; 15 bases agree with TRBD2. V lost 0 bases, J lost 0 bases, and 6 bases stayed unmatched. The V gene's germline CDR1 is LGHNA and CDR2 YNFKEQ. The CDR3 runs 19 residues. The CDR3 sequence: CASSQDRGTSGRSSYEQYF. The DNA for the CDR3 is TGTGCCAGCAGCCAAGATAGAGGGACTAGCGGGAGGAGCTCCTACGAGCAGTACTTC.

The chain carries TRBV7-9 and TRBJ2-5, with 10 bases that match TRBD2. Trimming removed 0 bases from V and 0 bases from J; junction bases left unmatched: 10. The CDR3 runs 19 residues. Germline lookup yields CDR1 SEHNR and CDR2 FQNEAQ (reference sequence). The CDR3 is CASSLAAGGPGANQETQYF. DNA for the CDR3: TGTGCCAGCAGCTTAGCAGCGGGAGGGCCCGGGGCGAACCAAGAGACCCAGTACTTC.

This clone was found many times. The chain combines TRBV19 with TRBJ1-5; the D is unclear. The CDR3 is 13 residues long. V was pared by 4 bases and J by 8 bases, with 12 bases between. Germline V gene data show CDR1 as LNHDA and CDR2 as SQIVND (reference sequence). CDR3 in DNA: TGTGCCAGTAGTACCTTCGAACGGGAGCCCCAGCATTTT. It is translated as CASSTFEREPQHF.

This chain connects TRBV5-1 to TRBJ2-1; 7 bases agree with TRBD1. This CDR3 has 16 amino acids. V shed 3 bases, J shed 0 bases, and the junction held 6 bases outside the gene matches. The germline CDR1 and CDR2 sequences are SGHRS and YFSETQ. The CDR3 DNA reads as TGCGCCAGCAGCTCTGGGACAGTGAGCTCCTACAATGAGCAGTTCTTC. Amino acids: CASSSGTVSSYNEQFF.

The V gene is TRBV2, the J gene TRBJ1-4; possibly TRBD1 for D (6 bases). Trimming removed 7 bases at V and 3 bases at J, with 12 bases between. CDR1 is SNHLY and CDR2 is FYNNEI in the germline V gene. The CDR3 is 14 amino acids. The CDR3 region is CASKPGHSNEKLFF. The CDR3 nucleotides read TGTGCCAGCAAACCGGGACACTCTAATGAAAAACTGTTTTTT.

The CDR3 bases are TGTGCCATCAGAAGTGACGCGGGACAGGGCTACGAGCAGTACTTC. Amino acids: CAIRSDAGQGYEQYF. The chain combines TRBV6-6 with TRBJ2-7; TRBD1 matches at 9 bases. Looked up from germline, CDR1 is MNHNY and CDR2 is SVGAGI (reference sequence). The CDR3 is made up of 15 amino acids. The junction had 13 bases not matched to a gene; V was cut back by 10 bases and J by 3 bases.